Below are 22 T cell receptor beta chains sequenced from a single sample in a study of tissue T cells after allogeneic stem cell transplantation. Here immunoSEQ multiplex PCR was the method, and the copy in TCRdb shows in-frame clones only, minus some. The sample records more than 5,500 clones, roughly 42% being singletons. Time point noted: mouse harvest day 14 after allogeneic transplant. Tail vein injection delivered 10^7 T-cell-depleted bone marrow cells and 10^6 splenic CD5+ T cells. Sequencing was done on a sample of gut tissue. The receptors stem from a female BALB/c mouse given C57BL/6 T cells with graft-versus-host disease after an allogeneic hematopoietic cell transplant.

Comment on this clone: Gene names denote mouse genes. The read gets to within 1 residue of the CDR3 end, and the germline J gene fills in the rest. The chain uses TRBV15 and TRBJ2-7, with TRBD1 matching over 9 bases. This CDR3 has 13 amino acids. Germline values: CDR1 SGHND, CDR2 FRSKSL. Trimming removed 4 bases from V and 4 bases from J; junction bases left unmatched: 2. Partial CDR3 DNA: TGTGCCAGCAGTTCCGGGACAGGGTATGAACAGTAC. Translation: CASSSGTGYEQY. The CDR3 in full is CASSSGTGYEQYF. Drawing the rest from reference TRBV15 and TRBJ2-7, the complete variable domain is DAGVTQTPRHEVAEKGQTIILKCEPVSGHNDLFWYRQTKIQGLELLSYFRSKSLMEDGGAFKDRFKAEMLNSSFSTLKIQPTEPKDSAVYLCASSSGTGYEQYFGPGTRLTVL.

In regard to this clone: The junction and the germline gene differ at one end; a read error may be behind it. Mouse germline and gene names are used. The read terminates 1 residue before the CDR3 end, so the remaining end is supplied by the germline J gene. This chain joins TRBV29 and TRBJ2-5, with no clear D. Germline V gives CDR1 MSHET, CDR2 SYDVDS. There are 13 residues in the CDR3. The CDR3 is CARSLTGQDTQYF. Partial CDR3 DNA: TGTGCTCGCAGTTTAACGGGCCAAGACACCCAGTAC.

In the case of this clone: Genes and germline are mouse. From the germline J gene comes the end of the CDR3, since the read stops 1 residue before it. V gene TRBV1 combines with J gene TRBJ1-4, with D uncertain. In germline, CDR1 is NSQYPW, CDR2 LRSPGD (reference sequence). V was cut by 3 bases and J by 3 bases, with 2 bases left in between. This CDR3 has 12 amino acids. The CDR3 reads CTCSAPNERLFF. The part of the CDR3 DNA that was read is TGCACCTGCAGTGCCCCCAACGAAAGATTATTT.

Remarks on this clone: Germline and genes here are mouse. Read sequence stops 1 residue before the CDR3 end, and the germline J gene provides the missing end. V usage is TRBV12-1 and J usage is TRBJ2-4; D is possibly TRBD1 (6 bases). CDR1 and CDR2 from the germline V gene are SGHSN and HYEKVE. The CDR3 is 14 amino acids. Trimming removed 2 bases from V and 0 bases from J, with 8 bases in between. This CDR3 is CASSQQGSQNTLYF. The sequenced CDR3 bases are TGTGCCAGCTCTCAACAGGGTAGTCAAAACACCTTGTAC.

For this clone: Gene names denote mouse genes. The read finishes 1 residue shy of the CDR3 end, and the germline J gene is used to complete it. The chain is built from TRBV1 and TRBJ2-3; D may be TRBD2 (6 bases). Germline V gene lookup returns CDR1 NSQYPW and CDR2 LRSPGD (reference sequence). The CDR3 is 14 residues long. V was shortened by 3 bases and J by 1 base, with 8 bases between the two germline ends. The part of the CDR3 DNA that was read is TGCACCTGCAGTGCTCGGGGGGGTGCAGAAACGCTGTAT. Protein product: CTCSARGGAETLY. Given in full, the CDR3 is CTCSARGGAETLYF.

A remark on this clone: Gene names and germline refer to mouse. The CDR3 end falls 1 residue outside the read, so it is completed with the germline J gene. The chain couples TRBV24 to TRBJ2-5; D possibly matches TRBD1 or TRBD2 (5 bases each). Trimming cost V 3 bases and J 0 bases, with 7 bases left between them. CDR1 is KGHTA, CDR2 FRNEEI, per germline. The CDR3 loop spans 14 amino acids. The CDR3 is CASSLRDNQDTQYF. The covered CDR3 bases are TGTGCCAGCAGTCTCCGGGACAACCAAGACACCCAGTAC.

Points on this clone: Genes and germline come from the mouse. The CDR3 protein is CTCSAGQNSGNTLYF. CDR3 DNA (partial): TGCACCTGCAGTGCCGGACAGAATTCTGGAAATACGCTCTAT. The rearrangement joins TRBV1 to TRBJ1-3, with a possible D match to TRBD1 (6 bases). The read finishes 1 residue shy of the CDR3 end, and the germline J gene is used to complete it. Trimming took 3 bases from V and 0 from J, leaving 9 bases between them. The germline V gene encodes CDR1 NSQYPW and CDR2 LRSPGD (reference sequence). The CDR3 extends over 15 amino acids.

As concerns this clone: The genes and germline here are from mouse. CDR3 sequence: CASSKDWGGTQYF. CDR3 DNA (partial): TGTGCAAGCAGCAAGGACTGGGGAGGCACCCAGTAC. The chain recombines TRBV16 with TRBJ2-5, with TRBD2 matching over 9 bases. The DNA ends 1 residue before the CDR3 does, and the rest of the CDR3 is filled in from the germline J gene. This CDR3 has 13 amino acids. CDR1 is SGHSA, CDR2 FRNQAP, per germline. The trim removed 5 bases at V and 8 bases at J, leaving 5 bases unmatched.

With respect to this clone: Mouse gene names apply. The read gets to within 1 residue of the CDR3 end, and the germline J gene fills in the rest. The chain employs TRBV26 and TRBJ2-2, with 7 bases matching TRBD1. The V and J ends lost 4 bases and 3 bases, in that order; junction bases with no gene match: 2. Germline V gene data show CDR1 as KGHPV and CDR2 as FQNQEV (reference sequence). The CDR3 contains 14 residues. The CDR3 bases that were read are TGTGCCAGCAGTCACAGGGGAGACACCGGGCAGCTCTAC. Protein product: CASSHRGDTGQLY. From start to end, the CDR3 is CASSHRGDTGQLYF.

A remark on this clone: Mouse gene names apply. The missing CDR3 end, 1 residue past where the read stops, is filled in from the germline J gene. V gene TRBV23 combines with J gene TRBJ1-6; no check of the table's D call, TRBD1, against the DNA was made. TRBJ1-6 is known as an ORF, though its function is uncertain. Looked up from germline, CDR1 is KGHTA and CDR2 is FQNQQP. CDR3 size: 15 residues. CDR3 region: CSSSPHLSYNSPLYF. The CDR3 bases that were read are TGCTCCAGCAGTCCACATCTTTCCTATAATTCGCCCCTCTAC.

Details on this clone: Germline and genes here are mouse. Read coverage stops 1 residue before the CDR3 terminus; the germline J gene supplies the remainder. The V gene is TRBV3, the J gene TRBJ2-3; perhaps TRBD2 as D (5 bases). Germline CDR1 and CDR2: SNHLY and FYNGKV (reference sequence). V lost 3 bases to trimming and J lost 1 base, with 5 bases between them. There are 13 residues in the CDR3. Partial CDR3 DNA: TGTGCCAGCAGCTTTGGGGGTGCAGAAACGCTGTAT. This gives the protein CASSFGGAETLY. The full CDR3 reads CASSFGGAETLYF.

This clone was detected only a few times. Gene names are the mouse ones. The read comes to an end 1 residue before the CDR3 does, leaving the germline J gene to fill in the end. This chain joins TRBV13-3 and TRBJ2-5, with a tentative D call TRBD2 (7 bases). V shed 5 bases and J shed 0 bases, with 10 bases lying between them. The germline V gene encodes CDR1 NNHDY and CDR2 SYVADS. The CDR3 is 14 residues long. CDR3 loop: CASRGGRNQDTQYF. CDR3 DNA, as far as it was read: TGTGCCAGCAGAGGGGGGCGTAACCAAGACACCCAGTAC.

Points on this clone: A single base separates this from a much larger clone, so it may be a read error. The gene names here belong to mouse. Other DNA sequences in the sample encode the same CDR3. The part of the CDR3 DNA that was read is TGTGCTAGCAGTACAGACAAAAACTCCGACTACACC. Translation: CASSTDKNSDYT. The full CDR3 sequence reads CASSTDKNSDYTF. This sequence joins TRBV17 and TRBJ1-2, with D unclear. The read comes to an end 1 residue before the CDR3 does, leaving the germline J gene to fill in the end. This CDR3 contains 13 residues. Trimming removed 4 bases from V and 1 base from J, with 7 bases in between. Germline V gives CDR1 MNHDT, CDR2 YYDKIL.

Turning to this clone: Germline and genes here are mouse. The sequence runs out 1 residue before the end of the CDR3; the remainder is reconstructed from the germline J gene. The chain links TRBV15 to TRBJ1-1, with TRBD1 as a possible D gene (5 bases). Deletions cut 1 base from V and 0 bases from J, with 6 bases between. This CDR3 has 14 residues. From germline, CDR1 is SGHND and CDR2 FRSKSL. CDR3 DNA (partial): TGTGCCAGCAGTTTAGGGGGGGCAAACACAGAAGTCTTC. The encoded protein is CASSLGGANTEVF. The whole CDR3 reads CASSLGGANTEVFF.

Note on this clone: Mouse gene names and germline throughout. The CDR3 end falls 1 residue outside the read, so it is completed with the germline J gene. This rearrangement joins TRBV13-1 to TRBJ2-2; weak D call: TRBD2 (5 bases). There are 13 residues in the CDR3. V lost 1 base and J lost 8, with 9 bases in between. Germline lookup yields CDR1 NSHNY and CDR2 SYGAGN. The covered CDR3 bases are TGTGCCAGCAGTGATTACTGGCGGGGGCAGCTCTAC. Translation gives CASSDYWRGQLY. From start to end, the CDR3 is CASSDYWRGQLYF.

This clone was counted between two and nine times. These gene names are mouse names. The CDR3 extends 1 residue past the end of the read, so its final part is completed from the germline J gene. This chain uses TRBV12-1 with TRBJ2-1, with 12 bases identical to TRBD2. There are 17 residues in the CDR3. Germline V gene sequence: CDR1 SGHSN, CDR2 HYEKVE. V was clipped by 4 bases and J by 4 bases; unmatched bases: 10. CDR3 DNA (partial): TGTGCCAGCTCCCTAAGACTGGGGGGGCGCGGGTATGCTGAGCAGTTC. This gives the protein CASSLRLGGRGYAEQF. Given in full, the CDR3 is CASSLRLGGRGYAEQFF. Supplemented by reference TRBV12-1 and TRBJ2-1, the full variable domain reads DSGVVQSPRHIIKEKGGRSVLTCIPISGHSNVVWYQQTLGKELKFLIQHYEKVERDKGFLPSRFSVQQFDDYHSEMNMSALELEDSAMYFCASSLRLGGRGYAEQFFGPGTRLTVL.

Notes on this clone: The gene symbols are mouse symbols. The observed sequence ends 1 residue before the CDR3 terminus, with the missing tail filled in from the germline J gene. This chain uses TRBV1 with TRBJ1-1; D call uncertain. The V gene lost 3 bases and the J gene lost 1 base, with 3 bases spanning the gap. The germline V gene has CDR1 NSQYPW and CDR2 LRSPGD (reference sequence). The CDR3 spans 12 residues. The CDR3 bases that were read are TGCACCTGCAGTGCTGTGAACACAGAAGTCTTC. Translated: CTCSAVNTEVF. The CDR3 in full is CTCSAVNTEVFF.

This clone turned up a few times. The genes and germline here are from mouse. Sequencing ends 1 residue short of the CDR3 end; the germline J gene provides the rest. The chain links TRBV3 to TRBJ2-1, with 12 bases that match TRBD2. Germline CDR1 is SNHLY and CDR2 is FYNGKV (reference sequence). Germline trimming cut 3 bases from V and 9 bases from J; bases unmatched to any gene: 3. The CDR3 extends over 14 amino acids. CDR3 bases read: TGTGCCAGCAGCTTGGGACTGGGGGGAGGTGAGCAGTTC. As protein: CASSLGLGGGEQF. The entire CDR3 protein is CASSLGLGGGEQFF.

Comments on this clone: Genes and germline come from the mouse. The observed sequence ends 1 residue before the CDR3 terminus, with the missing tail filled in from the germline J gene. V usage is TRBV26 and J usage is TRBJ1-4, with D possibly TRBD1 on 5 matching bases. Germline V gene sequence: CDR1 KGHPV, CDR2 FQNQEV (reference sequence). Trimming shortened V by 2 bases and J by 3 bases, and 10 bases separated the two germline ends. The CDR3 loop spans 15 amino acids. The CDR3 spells CASSLRGSPNERLFF. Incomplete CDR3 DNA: TGTGCCAGCAGTCTGAGGGGAAGCCCCAACGAAAGATTATTT.

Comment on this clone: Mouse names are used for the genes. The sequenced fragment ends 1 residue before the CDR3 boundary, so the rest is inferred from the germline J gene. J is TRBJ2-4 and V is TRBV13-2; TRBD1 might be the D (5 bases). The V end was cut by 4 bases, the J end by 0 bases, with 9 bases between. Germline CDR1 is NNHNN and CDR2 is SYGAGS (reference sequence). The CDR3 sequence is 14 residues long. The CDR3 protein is CASGPGSSQNTLYF. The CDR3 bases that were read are TGTGCCAGCGGTCCAGGGTCTAGTCAAAACACCTTGTAC.

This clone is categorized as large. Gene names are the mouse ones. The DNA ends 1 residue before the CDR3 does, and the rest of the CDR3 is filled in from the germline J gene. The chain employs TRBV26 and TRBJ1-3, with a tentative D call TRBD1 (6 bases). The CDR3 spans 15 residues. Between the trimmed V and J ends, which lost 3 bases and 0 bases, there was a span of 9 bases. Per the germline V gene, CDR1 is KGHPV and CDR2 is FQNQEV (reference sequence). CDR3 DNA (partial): TGTGCCAGCAGTCTACAGGGAAATTCTGGAAATACGCTCTAT. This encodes CASSLQGNSGNTLY. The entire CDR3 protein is CASSLQGNSGNTLYF.

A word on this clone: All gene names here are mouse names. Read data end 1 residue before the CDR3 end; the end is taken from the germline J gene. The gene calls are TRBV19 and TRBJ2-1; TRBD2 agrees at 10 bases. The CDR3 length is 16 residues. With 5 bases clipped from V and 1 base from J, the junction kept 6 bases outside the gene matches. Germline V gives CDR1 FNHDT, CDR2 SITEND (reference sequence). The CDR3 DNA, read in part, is TGTGCCAGCAGCCGCGACTGGGGGGCAAACTATGCTGAGCAGTTC. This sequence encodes CASSRDWGANYAEQF. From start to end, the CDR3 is CASSRDWGANYAEQFF.